Listed below are T cell receptor beta chains from one sample, sequenced in a study of blood T cell repertoires in COVID-19. The assay was immunoSEQ multiplex PCR, and TCRdb's table has in-frame clones only and misses some. There are more than 200,000 clones in the sample; approximately 80% occur only once, and more than 7% lies in the top ten. Sequencing input: peripheral blood. The receptors originated from an elderly man with acute or convalescent COVID-19. The CDR3 runs from the conserved cysteine through the conserved F or W. The D gene is left open where the match is weak. Clone sizes are given selectively: once, few, many, or a class where the clone is expanded.

J: TRBJ1-5; V: TRBV5-1; D: NA; size: NA; CDR3: CASSLGGSSNQPQHF; DNA: TGCGCCAGCAGCTTGGGGGGCAGCTCCAATCAGCCCCAGCATTTT
J: TRBJ1-5; V: TRBV30; D: TRBD1; size: NA; CDR3: CAWRETGTAGQPQHF; DNA: TGTGCCTGGAGGGAGACAGGGACTGCAGGGCAGCCCCAGCATTTT
J: TRBJ1-6; V: TRBV6-5; D: NA; size: NA; CDR3: CASSYSNRRESPLHF; DNA: TGTGCCAGCAGTTACTCGAATCGAAGGGAGTCACCCCTCCACTTT
J: TRBJ1-5; V: TRBV19; D: NA; size: once; CDR3: CATTGWGNQPQHF; DNA: TGTGCCACAACAGGGTGGGGCAATCAGCCCCAGCATTTT
J: TRBJ1-1; V: TRBV27; D: NA; size: NA; CDR3: CASLAGTEAFF; DNA: TGTGCCAGCCTGGCTGGTACTGAAGCTTTCTTT
J: TRBJ2-5; V: TRBV28; D: TRBD1; size: NA; CDR3: CASSPGQGFQETQYF; DNA: TGTGCCAGCAGTCCGGGACAGGGGTTCCAAGAGACCCAGTACTTC
J: TRBJ2-3; V: TRBV5-1; D: TRBD1; size: once; CDR3: CASSFSTGTGGTDTQYF; DNA: TGCGCCAGCAGCTTCTCTACCGGGACAGGGGGCACAGATACGCAGTATTTT
J: TRBJ1-5; V: TRBV30; D: TRBD1; size: NA; CDR3: CAWSNPGTGGTQPQHF; DNA: TGTGCCTGGAGTAACCCGGGGACAGGGGGCACTCAGCCCCAGCATTTT
J: TRBJ1-5; V: TRBV5-8; D: TRBD1; size: once; CDR3: CASSLPGQWNQPQHF; DNA: TGTGCCAGCAGTTTACCGGGACAGTGGAATCAGCCCCAGCATTTT
J: TRBJ1-1; V: TRBV18; D: TRBD1; size: once; CDR3: CASSPRITGGATSNTEAFF; DNA: TGTGCCAGCTCACCACGAATTACAGGGGGCGCGACATCCAACACTGAAGCTTTCTTT
J: TRBJ2-5; V: TRBV6-5; D: NA; size: NA; CDR3: CASARGGGTQYF; DNA: TGTGCCAGCGCCCGCGGAGGCGGGACCCAGTACTTC
J: TRBJ1-2; V: TRBV6-5; D: TRBD1; size: NA; CDR3: CASSYGRGYGYTF; DNA: TGTGCCAGCAGTTATGGCAGGGGGTATGGCTACACCTTC
J: TRBJ2-1; V: TRBV5-1; D: TRBD1; size: NA; CDR3: CASSPGTGGSSYNEQFF; DNA: TGCGCCAGCAGCCCGGGGACAGGGGGAAGCTCCTACAATGAGCAGTTCTTC
J: TRBJ1-4; V: TRBV18; D: NA; size: NA; CDR3: CASSPTATNEKLFF; DNA: TGTGCCAGCTCACCGACAGCAACTAATGAAAAACTGTTTTTT
J: TRBJ2-2; V: TRBV7-2; D: NA; size: once; CDR3: CASSSDRNTGELFF; DNA: TGTGCCAGCAGCTCCGACAGAAACACCGGGGAGCTGTTTTTT
J: TRBJ1-1; V: TRBV6-5; D: NA; size: NA; CDR3: CASKGQMNTEAFF; DNA: TGTGCCAGCAAGGGGCAGATGAACACTGAAGCTTTCTTT
J: TRBJ1-5; V: TRBV28; D: NA; size: once; CDR3: CASSFISGNNQPQHF; DNA: TGTGCCAGCAGTTTTATATCCGGGAACAATCAGCCCCAGCATTTT
J: TRBJ2-7; V: TRBV11-2; D: NA; size: NA; CDR3: CASSPSGMQYF; DNA: TGTGCCAGCAGTCCATCAGGGATGCAGTACTTC
J: TRBJ2-3; V: TRBV18; D: TRBD2; size: NA; CDR3: CASSRVRHTGGGTDTQYF; DNA: TGTGCCAGCTCACGCGTCAGGCATACGGGAGGAGGCACAGATACGCAGTATTTT
J: TRBJ2-5; V: TRBV5-6; D: NA; size: NA; CDR3: CASTMTVQETQYF; DNA: TGTGCCAGCACCATGACAGTCCAAGAGACCCAGTACTTC
J: TRBJ1-4; V: TRBV5-1; D: TRBD1; size: NA; CDR3: CASSSGQGLNEKLFF; DNA: TGCGCCAGCAGCTCCGGACAGGGACTTAATGAAAAACTGTTTTTT
J: TRBJ2-5; V: TRBV28; D: TRBD1; size: NA; CDR3: CASSLGQGEAETQYF; DNA: TGTGCCAGCAGTTTAGGGCAGGGGGAAGCGGAGACCCAGTACTTC
J: TRBJ2-2; V: TRBV5-5; D: TRBD2; size: few; CDR3: CASSQGLAGGYTGELFF; DNA: TGTGCCAGCAGCCAGGGACTAGCGGGAGGGTACACCGGGGAGCTGTTTTTT
J: TRBJ2-2; V: TRBV4-1; D: NA; size: few; CDR3: CASSQVGRGTGELFF; DNA: TGCGCCAGCAGCCAAGTAGGCAGGGGCACCGGGGAGCTGTTTTTT
J: TRBJ2-7; V: TRBV28; D: TRBD1; size: NA; CDR3: CASRRQGTYEQYF; DNA: TGTGCCAGCAGGAGACAGGGAACCTACGAGCAGTACTTC
J: TRBJ2-7; V: TRBV6-1; D: TRBD1; size: NA; CDR3: CASSWTGSREQYF; DNA: TGTGCCAGCAGTTGGACAGGGTCGCGTGAGCAGTACTTC
J: TRBJ2-7; V: TRBV6-6; D: TRBD2; size: NA; CDR3: CASGLAGGPYEQYF; DNA: TGTGCCAGCGGCCTAGCGGGAGGGCCCTACGAGCAGTACTTC
J: TRBJ1-4; V: TRBV5-1; D: NA; size: NA; CDR3: CASSLGGRVRSNEKLFF; DNA: TGCGCCAGCAGCTTGGGGGGCAGGGTTCGGTCAAATGAAAAACTGTTTTTT
J: TRBJ2-7; V: TRBV5-1; D: NA; size: few; CDR3: CASTPLDSGYEQYF; DNA: TGCGCCAGCACCCCCTTAGACAGTGGTTACGAGCAGTACTTC
J: TRBJ2-1; V: TRBV7-2; D: NA; size: NA; CDR3: CASILGGGRAYNEQFF; DNA: TGTGCCAGCATCTTAGGGGGGGGTAGGGCCTACAATGAGCAGTTCTTC
J: TRBJ1-5; V: TRBV18; D: TRBD1; size: once; CDR3: CASSISHGTGGATQPQHF; DNA: TGTGCCAGCTCCATTTCTCACGGCACAGGGGGCGCGACCCAGCCCCAGCATTTT
J: TRBJ2-3; V: TRBV19; D: TRBD2; size: NA; CDR3: CASSIAGGLAGSAQYF; DNA: TGTGCCAGTAGTATAGCGGGGGGACTAGCGGGGTCCGCGCAGTATTTT
J: TRBJ1-5; V: TRBV19; D: TRBD1; size: NA; CDR3: CASSRGQGNQPQHF; DNA: TGTGCCAGTAGTAGGGGACAGGGAAATCAGCCCCAGCATTTT
J: TRBJ1-6; V: TRBV2; D: TRBD1; size: NA; CDR3: CASRRTGTSNSPLHF; DNA: TGTGCCAGCAGGCGGACAGGGACTTCTAATTCACCCCTCCACTTT
J: TRBJ2-7; V: TRBV5-5; D: TRBD1; size: NA; CDR3: CASSLTGGYEQYF; DNA: TGTGCCAGCAGCTTGACAGGGGGGTACGAGCAGTACTTC
J: TRBJ2-2; V: TRBV5-1; D: TRBD1; size: NA; CDR3: CASSLETGNSGELFF; DNA: TGCGCCAGCAGCTTGGAGACAGGGAATTCCGGGGAGCTGTTTTTT
J: TRBJ2-7; V: TRBV4-2; D: TRBD1; size: NA; CDR3: CASSPMSGTGMNYEQYF; DNA: TGTGCCAGCAGCCCGATGTCTGGGACAGGTATGAACTACGAGCAGTACTTC
J: TRBJ1-1; V: TRBV12-3/TRBV12-4; D: TRBD1; size: NA; CDR3: CASSWAGGTEAFF; DNA: TGTGCCAGCAGTTGGGCAGGGGGAACTGAAGCTTTCTTT
J: TRBJ2-3; V: TRBV4-1; D: NA; size: NA; CDR3: CASSQGRRRYF; DNA: TGCGCCAGCAGCCAAGGGAGGCGGAGGTATTTT
J: TRBJ1-5; V: TRBV5-5; D: NA; size: NA; CDR3: CASSLVPGSNQPQHF; DNA: TGTGCCAGCAGCTTGGTTCCGGGGAGCAATCAGCCCCAGCATTTT
J: TRBJ1-1; V: TRBV24-1; D: NA; size: NA; CDR3: CATSDLTGNKGAFF; DNA: TGTGCCACCAGTGATCTTACAGGGAATAAGGGAGCTTTCTTT
J: TRBJ2-7; V: TRBV11-2; D: TRBD2; size: NA; CDR3: CASSLSSGGALFYEQYF; DNA: TGTGCCAGCAGCTTATCGAGCGGGGGGGCTTTATTCTACGAGCAGTACTTC
J: TRBJ2-7; V: TRBV4-2; D: TRBD1; size: NA; CDR3: CASSQGDRAANREQYF; DNA: TGTGCCAGCAGCCAAGGAGACAGGGCCGCAAATCGCGAGCAGTACTTC
J: TRBJ1-2; V: TRBV5-4; D: TRBD1; size: NA; CDR3: CASSHLEGAGGYTF; DNA: TGTGCCAGCAGCCACCTAGAGGGGGCGGGCGGCTACACCTTC
J: TRBJ1-6; V: TRBV3-1/TRBV3-2; D: NA; size: NA; CDR3: CASSQLQGGNSPLHF; DNA: TGTGCCAGCAGCCAACTTCAGGGAGGAAATTCACCCCTCCACTTT
J: TRBJ1-2; V: TRBV3-1/TRBV3-2; D: NA; size: once; CDR3: CASSQDHAGRGYTF; DNA: TGTGCCAGCAGCCAAGATCATGCAGGCCGCGGCTACACCTTC
J: TRBJ2-7; V: TRBV7-9; D: NA; size: NA; CDR3: CASSSDLAPYEQYF; DNA: TGTGCCAGCAGCTCCGACTTGGCCCCCTACGAGCAGTACTTC
J: TRBJ2-1; V: TRBV24-1; D: NA; size: NA; CDR3: CATSESPGLPVYEQFF; DNA: TGTGCCACCAGTGAATCGCCGGGACTCCCCGTCTATGAGCAGTTCTTC
J: TRBJ2-7; V: TRBV9; D: TRBD2; size: NA; CDR3: CASSRSGRNSGEQYF; DNA: TGTGCCAGCAGCCGCAGCGGGAGGAACTCGGGCGAGCAGTACTTC
J: TRBJ2-6; V: TRBV5-6; D: NA; size: NA; CDR3: CASSRRSSGANVLTF; DNA: TGTGCCAGCAGTCGGAGGAGCTCTGGGGCCAACGTCCTGACTTTC
J: TRBJ2-7; V: TRBV28; D: TRBD2; size: NA; CDR3: CASSYPGLAGGHTPYEQYF; DNA: TGTGCCAGCAGTTACCCGGGACTAGCGGGGGGCCATACACCCTACGAGCAGTACTTC
J: TRBJ1-1; V: TRBV6-5; D: NA; size: few; CDR3: CASSYPGNTEAFF; DNA: TGTGCCAGCAGTTACCCAGGGAACACTGAAGCTTTCTTT
J: TRBJ2-1; V: TRBV2; D: TRBD2; size: NA; CDR3: CAQLGTSSGSYEQFF; DNA: TGTGCCCAGCTTGGGACATCTAGCGGGAGTTATGAGCAGTTCTTC
J: TRBJ2-1; V: TRBV18; D: NA; size: NA; CDR3: CASSPEETARSYNEQFF; DNA: TGTGCCAGCTCACCAGAGGAGACAGCACGCTCCTACAATGAGCAGTTCTTC